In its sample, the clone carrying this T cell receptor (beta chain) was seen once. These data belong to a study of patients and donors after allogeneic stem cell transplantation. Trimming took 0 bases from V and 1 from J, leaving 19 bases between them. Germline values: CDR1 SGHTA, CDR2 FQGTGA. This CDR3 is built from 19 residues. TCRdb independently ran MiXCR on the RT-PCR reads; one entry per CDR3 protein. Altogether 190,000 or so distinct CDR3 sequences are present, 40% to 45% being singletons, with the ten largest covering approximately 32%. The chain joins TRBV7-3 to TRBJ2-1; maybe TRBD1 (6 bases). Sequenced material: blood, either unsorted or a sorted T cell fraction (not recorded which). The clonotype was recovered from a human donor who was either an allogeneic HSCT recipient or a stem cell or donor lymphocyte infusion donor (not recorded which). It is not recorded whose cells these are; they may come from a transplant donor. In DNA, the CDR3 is TGTGCCAGCAGCTTAACGGACAGTCATGGGGCAGGATCCTACAATGAGCAGTTCTTC. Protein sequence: CASSLTDSHGAGSYNEQFF. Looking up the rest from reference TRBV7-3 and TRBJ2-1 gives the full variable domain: GAGVSQTPSNKVTEKGKYVELRCDPISGHTALYWYRQSLGQGPEFLIYFQGTGAADDSGLPNDRFFAVRPEGSVSTLKIQRTERGDSAVYLCASSLTDSHGAGSYNEQFFGPGTRLTVL.